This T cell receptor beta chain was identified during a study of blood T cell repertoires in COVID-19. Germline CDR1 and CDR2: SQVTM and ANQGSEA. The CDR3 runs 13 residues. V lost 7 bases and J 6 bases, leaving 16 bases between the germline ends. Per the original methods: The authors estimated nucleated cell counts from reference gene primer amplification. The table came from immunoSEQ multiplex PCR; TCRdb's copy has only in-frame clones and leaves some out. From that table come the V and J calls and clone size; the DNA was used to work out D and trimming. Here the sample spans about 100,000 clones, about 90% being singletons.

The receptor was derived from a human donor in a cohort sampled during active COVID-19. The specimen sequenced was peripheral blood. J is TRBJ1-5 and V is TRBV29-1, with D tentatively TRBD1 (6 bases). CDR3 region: CSAREGVSQPQHF. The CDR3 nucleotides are TGCAGCGCTAGGGAGGGGGTAAGTCAGCCCCAGCATTTT.